A single sample gave rise to the 6 T cell receptor beta chains below, sequenced in a study of human T cells and chemical hapten exposure. Time point: patch test 1, 2 weeks after DPC sensitization. Regarding treatment: therapeutic diphenylcyclopropenone sensitization with weekly scalp DPC. TCRdb re-called the RACE reads with MiXCR, one entry per CDR3 protein. Of tens of thousands of distinct CDR3 sequences listed, around a third are singletons. This material consisted of whole blood, taken in connection with sensitization to the hapten diphenylcyclopropenone (DPC). All receptors derive from a man aged 35 to 55 with alopecia areata. Some clones in this sample may be carry-over from other donors' samples.

The chain combines TRBV6-2 or TRBV6-3 with TRBJ1-1; 8 bases fit TRBD1. With 4 bases clipped from V and 2 bases from J, the junction kept 9 bases outside the gene matches. The length of the CDR3 is 16 residues. CDR1 is MNHEY and CDR2 is SVGEGT in the germline V gene. CDR3 sequence: CASSSRGLASNTEAFF. CDR3 bases: TGTGCCAGCAGTTCCAGGGGGCTAGCATCTAACACTGAAGCTTTCTTT.

This clonotype showed up just a few times. The V and J genes are TRBV4-3 and TRBJ2-5; D may match TRBD1 or TRBD2 (6 bases each). Germline assignment: CDR1 LGHNA and CDR2 YSLEER. V gave up 1 base and J gave up 1 base, with 10 bases separating them. CDR3 length: 15 residues. CDR3 sequence (DNA): TGCGCCAGCAGCCAAGGCCCGGGGGCCCAAGAGACCCAGTACTTC. Its protein product is CASSQGPGAQETQYF.

This clonotype has only a few counts. The chain recombines TRBV3-1 with TRBJ2-5, with D tentatively TRBD1 (7 bases). Germline CDR1 is LGHDT and CDR2 is YNNKEL (reference sequence). The CDR3 spans 16 residues. V was cut by 4 bases and J by 2 bases, with 17 bases left in between. As DNA, the CDR3 is TGTGCCAGCAGCCCGCACAGGGGAGGAAGGCAAGAGACCCAGTACTTC. This codes for CASSPHRGGRQETQYF.

The V call is TRBV10-3, the J call TRBJ2-4; TRBD2 is a possible D gene (6 bases). V lost 4 bases and J 3 bases, leaving 19 bases between the germline ends. From germline, CDR1 is ENHRY and CDR2 SYGVKD. CDR3 length equals 17 residues. For the CDR3, the DNA is TGTGCCATCAGTGGGGGAGACCGGGGAGGAGGCAAAAACATTCAGTACTTC. It yields the protein CAISGGDRGGGKNIQYF.

This clonotype was seen a handful of times. CDR3 nucleotide sequence: TGTGCCAGCAGTACACAGGGGGCGCGGGGCTACACCTTC. It translates to CASSTQGARGYTF. V usage is TRBV27 and J usage is TRBJ1-2; 9 positions match TRBD1. Germline CDR1 and CDR2: MNHEY and SMNVEV (reference sequence). The CDR3 is 13 amino acids. Losses at the gene ends were 5 bases for V and 8 bases for J; bases not matched to a gene: 6.

This clonotype was counted a few times. J is TRBJ2-7 and V is TRBV15; TRBD1 matches 7 bases. Germline CDR1 and CDR2: LNHNV and YYDKDF (reference sequence). This CDR3 has 14 amino acids. Trimming at V came to 1 base and at J to 2 bases, leaving 2 bases not matched to a gene. In DNA form, the CDR3 reads TGTGCCACCAGCAGAGTGGACAGGACCTACGAGCAGTACTTC. Protein product: CATSRVDRTYEQYF. Full variable domain (remainder filled in from reference TRBV15 and TRBJ2-7): DAMVIQNPRYQVTQFGKPVTLSCSQTLNHNVMYWYQQKSSQAPKLLFHYYDKDFNNEADTPDNFQSRRPNTSFCFLDIRSPGLGDTAMYLCATSRVDRTYEQYFGPGTRLTVT.